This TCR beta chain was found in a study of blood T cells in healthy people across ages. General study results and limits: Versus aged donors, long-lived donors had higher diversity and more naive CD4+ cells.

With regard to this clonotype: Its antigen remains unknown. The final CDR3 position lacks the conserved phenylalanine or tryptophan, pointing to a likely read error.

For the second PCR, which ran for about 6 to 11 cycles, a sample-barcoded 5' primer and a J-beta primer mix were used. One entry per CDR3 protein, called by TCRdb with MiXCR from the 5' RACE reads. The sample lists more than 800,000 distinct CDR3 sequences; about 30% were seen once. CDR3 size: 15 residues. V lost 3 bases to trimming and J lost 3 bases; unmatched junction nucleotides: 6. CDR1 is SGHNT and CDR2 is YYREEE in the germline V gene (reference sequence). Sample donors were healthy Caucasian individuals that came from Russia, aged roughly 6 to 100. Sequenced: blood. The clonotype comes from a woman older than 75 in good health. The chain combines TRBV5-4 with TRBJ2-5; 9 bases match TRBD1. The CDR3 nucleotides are TGTGCCAGCAGCTCCCGGGACAGGGTGGAAGAGACCCAGTACGTC. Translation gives CASSSRDRVEETQYV.